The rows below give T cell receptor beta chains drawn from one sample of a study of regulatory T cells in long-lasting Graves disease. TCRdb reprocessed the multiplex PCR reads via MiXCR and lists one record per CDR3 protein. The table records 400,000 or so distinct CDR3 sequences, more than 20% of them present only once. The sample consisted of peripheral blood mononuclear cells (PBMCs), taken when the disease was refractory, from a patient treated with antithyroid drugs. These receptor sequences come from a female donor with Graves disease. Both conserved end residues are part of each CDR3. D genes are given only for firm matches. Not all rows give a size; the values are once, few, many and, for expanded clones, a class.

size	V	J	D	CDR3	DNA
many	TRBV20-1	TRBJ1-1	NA	CSAQRETEAFF	TGCAGTGCTCAGAGGGAAACTGAAGCTTTCTTT
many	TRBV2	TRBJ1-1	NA	CASSGSANTEAFF	TGTGCCAGCAGTGGTTCAGCGAACACTGAAGCTTTCTTT
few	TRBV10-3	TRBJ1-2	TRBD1	CAISDVLTGPEGYTF	TGTGCCATCAGTGACGTTTTGACAGGGCCGGAAGGCTACACCTTC
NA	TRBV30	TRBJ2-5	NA	CAWSPSGGILETQYF	TGTGCCTGGAGTCCATCCGGCGGGATCCTAGAGACCCAGTACTTC
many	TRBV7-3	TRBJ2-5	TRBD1	CASSQTSRDRFWETQYF	TGTGCCAGCAGCCAGACATCCCGGGACAGGTTTTGGGAGACCCAGTACTTC
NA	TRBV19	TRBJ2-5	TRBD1	CASRRVQGPGETQYF	TGTGCCAGTAGGAGAGTACAGGGGCCGGGGGAGACCCAGTACTTC
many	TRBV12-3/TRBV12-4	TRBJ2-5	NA	CASSFGRVAQYF	TGTGCCAGCAGTTTCGGCCGAGTAGCCCAGTACTTC
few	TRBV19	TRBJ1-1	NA	CASSRTQGLLEWGTDTEAFF	TGTGCCAGTAGTAGAACCCAGGGCCTACTTGAGTGGGGGACGGACACTGAAGCTTTCTTT
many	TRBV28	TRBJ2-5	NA	CASSFPPGGERETQYF	TGTGCCAGCAGTTTTCCCCCAGGCGGGGAGCGAGAGACCCAGTACTTC
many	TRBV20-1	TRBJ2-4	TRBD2	CSAGLAENIQYF	TGCAGTGCCGGACTAGCGGAAAACATTCAGTACTTC
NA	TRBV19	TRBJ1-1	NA	CASRRDRANTEAFF	TGTGCCAGTAGGCGGGACCGCGCAAACACTGAAGCTTTCTTT
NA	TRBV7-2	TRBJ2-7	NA	CASSLGRPGAVRAYEQYF	TGTGCCAGCAGCTTAGGTCGGCCGGGCGCGGTTCGGGCCTACGAGCAGTACTTC
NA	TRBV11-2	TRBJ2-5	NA	CASRGGGLGTQYF	TGTGCCAGCCGCGGAGGGGGTCTGGGGACCCAGTACTTC
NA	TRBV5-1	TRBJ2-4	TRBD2	CASSLGVLAGLKAKNIQYF	TGCGCCAGCAGCTTGGGTGTACTAGCGGGATTAAAAGCCAAAAACATTCAGTACTTC
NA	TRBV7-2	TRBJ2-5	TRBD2	CASNLLRGKETQYF	TGTGCCAGCAACTTACTGCGGGGGAAAGAGACCCAGTACTTC
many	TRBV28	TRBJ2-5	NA	CASRRGGGAEETQYF	TGTGCCAGCAGAAGGGGGGGGGGCGCGGAGGAGACCCAGTACTTC
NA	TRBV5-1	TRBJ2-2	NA	CASSIDRSNTGELFF	TGCGCCAGCAGCATAGACAGGTCTAACACCGGGGAGCTGTTTTTT
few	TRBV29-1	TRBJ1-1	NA	CSVFTMAGTEAFF	TGCAGCGTCTTCACGATGGCAGGCACTGAAGCTTTCTTT
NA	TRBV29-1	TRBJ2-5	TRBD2	CSALLAGETQYF	TGCAGCGCCCTCCTAGCGGGAGAGACCCAGTACTTC
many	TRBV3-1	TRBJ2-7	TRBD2	CASSPGLANEQYF	TGCGCCAGCAGTCCTGGACTAGCGAACGAGCAGTACTTC
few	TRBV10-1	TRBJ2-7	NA	CASSESTGGLIAGLDEQYF	TGCGCCAGCAGTGAGTCTACAGGGGGTCTCATAGCGGGACTCGACGAGCAGTACTTC
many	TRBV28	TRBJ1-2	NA	CASRTTGYYGYTF	TGTGCCAGCAGAACCACAGGGTACTATGGCTACACCTTC
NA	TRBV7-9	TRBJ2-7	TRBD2	CASSLEAGTSGRRGEQYF	TGTGCCAGCAGCTTAGAAGCGGGGACTAGCGGGAGACGGGGAGAGCAGTACTTC
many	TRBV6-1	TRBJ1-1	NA	CASNRQQLNTEAFF	TGTGCCAGCAATCGACAGCAATTGAACACTGAAGCTTTCTTT
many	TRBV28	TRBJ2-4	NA	CASSPPGAAAKNIQYF	TGTGCCAGCAGCCCTCCGGGGGCCGCGGCCAAAAACATTCAGTACTTC
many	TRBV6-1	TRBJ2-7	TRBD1	CASRLRQGAAYEQYF	TGTGCCAGCAGACTCCGACAGGGGGCGGCGTACGAGCAGTACTTC
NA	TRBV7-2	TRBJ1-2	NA	CASSLPQGSYGYTF	TGTGCCAGCAGCTTACCACAGGGATCCTATGGCTACACCTTC
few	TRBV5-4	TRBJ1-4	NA	CASSAVEGPNEKLFF	TGTGCCAGCAGTGCGGTGGAGGGTCCTAATGAAAAACTGTTTTTT
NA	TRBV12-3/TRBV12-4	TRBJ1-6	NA	CASSRGQGQGSPLHF	TGTGCCAGCAGCCGTGGGCAGGGGCAAGGATCACCCCTCCACTTT